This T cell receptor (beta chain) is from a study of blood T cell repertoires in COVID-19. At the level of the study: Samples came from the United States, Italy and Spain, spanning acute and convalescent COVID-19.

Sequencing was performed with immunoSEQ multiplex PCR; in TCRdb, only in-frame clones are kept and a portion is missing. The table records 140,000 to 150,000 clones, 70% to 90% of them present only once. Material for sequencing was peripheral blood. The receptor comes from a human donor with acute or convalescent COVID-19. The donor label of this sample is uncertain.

CDR3 in amino acids: CASSSGSGGWDTEAFF. The CDR3 nucleotides read TGTGCCAGCAGCTCCGGGTCTGGGGGCTGGGACACTGAAGCTTTCTTT. V and J are TRBV7-2 and TRBJ1-1, with D tentatively TRBD1 (6 bases). The CDR3 has 16 residues. From germline, CDR1 is SGHTA and CDR2 FQGNSA. The V gene lost 4 bases and the J gene lost 3 bases, with 18 bases spanning the gap.